This T cell receptor (beta chain) was retrieved from a study of blood T cell repertoires in COVID-19. Study-wide context: COVID-19 samples from acute and convalescent phases originated in the United States, Italy and Spain.

Repertoires were generated with immunoSEQ multiplex PCR, while TCRdb's copy carries only in-frame clones and drops some. Of about 260,000 clones listed, more than 75% are singletons. The TCR sequence derives from a woman aged 50 to 60 who had recovered from COVID-19. Sequencing was done on a sample of PBMCs or T cells enriched from blood (not recorded which).

The CDR3 nucleotides read TGCGCCAGCAGCTTGGGGGGAGACTTGAACACTGAAGCTTTCTTT. This encodes CASSLGGDLNTEAFF. This sequence joins TRBV5-1 and TRBJ1-1; D remains unclear. This CDR3 is 15 amino acids long. Germline loops: CDR1 SGHRS, CDR2 YFSETQ. With 0 bases removed from V and 0 bases from J, the gap between germline ends came to 9 bases.